These T cell receptor beta chains were read from a single sample in a study of blood T cells in healthy people across ages. In TCRdb, the 5' RACE reads were re-called with MiXCR into one record per CDR3 protein. The table shows about 1.4 million distinct CDR3 sequences, with 55% to 75% occurring only once. Sequencing used blood. The receptor set was obtained from a man between 18 and 29 years old in good health. CDR3s include the opening cysteine and the closing phenylalanine or tryptophan. The D gene is left open where the match is weak. Clone size is given for some rows only: seen once, a few or many times, or a class if the clone is expanded.

CDR3: CASSEYHRGMVQETQYF
DNA: TGTGCCAGCAGTGAGTACCACCGGGGGATGGTCCAAGAGACCCAGTACTTC
V: TRBV25-1
size: NA
J: TRBJ2-5
D: NA

CDR3: CASGPEAASTDTQYF
DNA: TGTGCTAGTGGCCCCGAGGCGGCTAGCACAGATACGCAGTATTTT
V: TRBV12-5
size: few
J: TRBJ2-3
D: NA

CDR3: CASSQEGLASEQFF
DNA: TGCGCCAGCAGCCAAGAGGGACTAGCGAGTGAGCAGTTCTTC
V: TRBV4-1
size: NA
J: TRBJ2-1
D: TRBD2

CDR3: CASSHAPTDEQFF
DNA: TGTGCCAGCAGCCATGCACCGACGGATGAGCAGTTCTTC
V: TRBV3-1
size: NA
J: TRBJ2-1
D: NA

CDR3: CASGKGGANVLTF
DNA: TGTGCCAGCGGAAAAGGTGGGGCCAACGTCCTGACTTTC
V: TRBV6-2/TRBV6-3
size: NA
J: TRBJ2-6
D: NA

CDR3: CSVAQGSGIGEQFF
DNA: TGCAGCGTCGCACAGGGTTCAGGGATAGGTGAGCAGTTCTTC
V: TRBV29-1
size: few
J: TRBJ2-1
D: NA

CDR3: CASSLGQYEAQLF
DNA: TGTGCCAGCAGCTTGGGACAGTACGAGGCGCAGTTATTC
V: TRBV7-9
size: NA
J: TRBJ2-1
D: TRBD1

CDR3: CSAETDTLLAGDYNEQFF
DNA: TGCAGTGCTGAAACAGATACCTTACTAGCGGGAGATTACAATGAGCAGTTCTTC
V: TRBV20-1
size: once
J: TRBJ2-1
D: TRBD2

CDR3: CSARGTGRDYGYTF
DNA: TGCAGTGCTAGAGGTACAGGGAGGGACTATGGCTACACCTTC
V: TRBV20-1
size: NA
J: TRBJ1-2
D: NA

CDR3: CASSSWTAGNEQFF
DNA: TGTGCCAGCAGTTCCTGGACTGCGGGGAATGAGCAGTTCTTC
V: TRBV6-6
size: few
J: TRBJ2-1
D: NA

CDR3: CATSRLGSGRTYNEQFF
DNA: TGTGCCACCAGCAGGCTGGGCAGCGGGAGGACCTACAATGAGCAGTTCTTC
V: TRBV15
size: NA
J: TRBJ2-1
D: TRBD2

CDR3: CASSTRQGAIYEQYF
DNA: TGCGCCAGCAGCACCCGACAGGGGGCTATATACGAGCAGTACTTC
V: TRBV5-1
size: few
J: TRBJ2-7
D: TRBD1

CDR3: CSAGEGPGGYNEQFF
DNA: TGCAGTGCTGGAGAAGGACCAGGTGGCTACAATGAGCAGTTCTTC
V: TRBV20-1
size: NA
J: TRBJ2-1
D: NA

CDR3: CASRLTSGGNYEQYF
DNA: TGTGCCAGCAGGCTTACTAGCGGGGGGAATTACGAGCAGTACTTC
V: TRBV28
size: few
J: TRBJ2-7
D: TRBD2

CDR3: CASSLLAGGALGSYNEQFF
DNA: TGTGCCAGCAGTTTACTAGCGGGGGGAGCTTTGGGGTCCTACAATGAGCAGTTCTTC
V: TRBV6-5
size: NA
J: TRBJ2-1
D: TRBD2

CDR3: CASRNRDRQYF
DNA: TGTGCCAGCAGAAACCGGGACAGGCAGTACTTC
V: TRBV2
size: NA
J: TRBJ2-5
D: TRBD1

CDR3: CATCPGTGSNTGELFF
DNA: TGTGCCACTTGCCCCGGGACCGGCTCGAACACCGGGGAGCTGTTTTTT
V: TRBV10-3
size: NA
J: TRBJ2-2
D: NA

CDR3: CASRYRAVWETQYF
DNA: TGTGCCAGCAGATACCGGGCCGTTTGGGAGACCCAGTACTTC
V: TRBV2
size: NA
J: TRBJ2-5
D: NA

CDR3: CASAKTGYYGYTF
DNA: TGTGCCAGCGCAAAAACAGGGTACTATGGCTACACCTTC
V: TRBV27
size: few
J: TRBJ1-2
D: NA

CDR3: CASSPLGTSGYTDTQYF
DNA: TGTGCCAGCAGCCCTCTCGGAACTAGCGGGTACACAGATACGCAGTATTTT
V: TRBV27
size: few
J: TRBJ2-3
D: TRBD2

CDR3: CSASPVQENTGELFF
DNA: TGCAGTGCTAGCCCCGTCCAGGAGAACACCGGGGAGCTGTTTTTT
V: TRBV20-1
size: NA
J: TRBJ2-2
D: NA

CDR3: CASSLGQGPSGNTIYF
DNA: TGTGCCAGCAGTTTGGGGCAGGGACCCTCTGGAAACACCATATATTTT
V: TRBV28
size: NA
J: TRBJ1-3
D: NA

CDR3: CASMTRGQEKINEQYF
DNA: TGTGCCAGCATGACGAGGGGACAGGAGAAAATCAATGAGCAGTACTTC
V: TRBV7-9
size: NA
J: TRBJ2-7
D: TRBD1

CDR3: CASSLYKTQPLVKNIQYF
DNA: TGTGCCAGCAGCTTATACAAAACTCAGCCCCTAGTCAAAAACATTCAGTACTTC
V: TRBV11-2
size: NA
J: TRBJ2-4
D: NA

CDR3: CASSQRIGYGYTF
DNA: TGTGCCAGCAGCCAACGCATCGGGTATGGCTACACCTTC
V: TRBV28
size: NA
J: TRBJ1-2
D: NA

CDR3: CSAAGNSFPYEQYF
DNA: TGCAGTGCTGCCGGGAACTCCTTTCCCTACGAGCAGTACTTC
V: TRBV20-1
size: NA
J: TRBJ2-7
D: NA

CDR3: CSASKTEPGTQQFF
DNA: TGCAGTGCTTCAAAAACAGAACCGGGCACACAGCAGTTCTTC
V: TRBV20-1
size: NA
J: TRBJ2-1
D: NA

CDR3: CASSYSVGQFF
DNA: TGTGCCAGCAGTTACTCAGTAGGACAGTTCTTC
V: TRBV12-3/TRBV12-4
size: NA
J: TRBJ2-1
D: NA

CDR3: CASSQASGSPYEQYF
DNA: TGCGCCAGCAGCCAAGCTAGCGGGTCACCCTACGAGCAGTACTTC
V: TRBV4-1
size: many
J: TRBJ2-7
D: TRBD2

CDR3: CATSKASGVYNEQFF
DNA: TGTGCCACCAGCAAGGCTAGCGGGGTGTACAATGAGCAGTTCTTC
V: TRBV15
size: NA
J: TRBJ2-1
D: TRBD2

CDR3: CSAHPVTFNYEQYF
DNA: TGCAGTGCCCACCCGGTGACATTCAACTACGAGCAGTACTTC
V: TRBV20-1
size: NA
J: TRBJ2-7
D: NA

CDR3: CSVVKQETYEQYF
DNA: TGCAGCGTTGTAAAGCAGGAGACCTACGAGCAGTACTTC
V: TRBV29-1
size: few
J: TRBJ2-7
D: NA

CDR3: CASSERTSGRYEQYF
DNA: TGTGCCAGCAGTGAAAGGACTAGCGGGAGGTACGAGCAGTACTTC
V: TRBV6-1
size: few
J: TRBJ2-7
D: TRBD2

CDR3: CSVAGRTQETQYF
DNA: TGCAGCGTCGCTGGCAGGACCCAAGAGACCCAGTACTTC
V: TRBV29-1
size: many
J: TRBJ2-5
D: NA

CDR3: CASSLEGQAPGNTIYF
DNA: TGTGCCAGCAGCTTAGAGGGACAGGCTCCGGGAAACACCATATATTTT
V: TRBV11-2
size: NA
J: TRBJ1-3
D: TRBD1

CDR3: CSVETTVGYEQYF
DNA: TGCAGCGTTGAGACGACAGTCGGCTACGAGCAGTACTTC
V: TRBV29-1
size: few
J: TRBJ2-7
D: NA

CDR3: CASSQVLAGRGNEQFF
DNA: TGCGCCAGCAGCCAAGTACTGGCGGGACGGGGCAATGAGCAGTTCTTC
V: TRBV4-1
size: NA
J: TRBJ2-1
D: NA

CDR3: CASSERGPFSTDTQYF
DNA: TGCGCCAGCAGTGAGCGGGGCCCGTTTAGCACAGATACGCAGTATTTT
V: TRBV10-1
size: NA
J: TRBJ2-3
D: NA

CDR3: CASSLRGWQTSDGANVLTF
DNA: TGCGCCAGCAGCCTAAGAGGATGGCAAACCTCTGATGGGGCCAACGTCCTGACTTTC
V: TRBV4-3
size: NA
J: TRBJ2-6
D: NA

CDR3: CASSQVPEEPLHF
DNA: TGTGCCAGCAGCCAAGTACCCGAGGAACCCCTCCACTTT
V: TRBV3-1
size: NA
J: TRBJ1-6
D: NA

CDR3: CATSDPQGANGYTF
DNA: TGTGCCACCAGTGATCCCCAGGGGGCCAATGGCTACACCTTC
V: TRBV24-1
size: NA
J: TRBJ1-2
D: TRBD1

CDR3: CASTSIHNEQFF
DNA: TGTGCCAGCACCTCCATACACAATGAGCAGTTCTTC
V: TRBV21-1
size: NA
J: TRBJ2-1
D: NA

CDR3: CASSGPGLAKNIQYF
DNA: TGTGCCAGCAGTGGACCGGGACTAGCCAAAAACATTCAGTACTTC
V: TRBV27
size: few
J: TRBJ2-4
D: NA

CDR3: CASGPEETQYF
DNA: TGTGCCAGTGGCCCGGAAGAGACCCAGTACTTC
V: TRBV3-1
size: NA
J: TRBJ2-5
D: NA

CDR3: CASSPPGLGQPRTDTQYF
DNA: TGCGCCAGCAGCCCCCCCGGACTGGGACAGCCTCGCACAGATACGCAGTATTTT
V: TRBV4-1
size: NA
J: TRBJ2-3
D: TRBD1

CDR3: CASSHIPSTDTQYF
DNA: TGTGCCAGCAGCCATATCCCTAGCACAGATACGCAGTATTTT
V: TRBV3-1
size: once
J: TRBJ2-3
D: NA

CDR3: CASSWVGTGKDGYTF
DNA: TGCGCCAGCAGCTGGGTCGGGACAGGGAAGGATGGCTACACCTTC
V: TRBV5-1
size: NA
J: TRBJ1-2
D: TRBD1